This TCR beta chain originates from a study of blood T cell repertoires in COVID-19. V dropped 5 bases and J dropped 0 bases, with 8 bases sitting between them. This CDR3 region has 14 residues. Germline V gene lookup returns CDR1 SGHTA and CDR2 FQGTGA. Clones were read by immunoSEQ multiplex PCR, and TCRdb kept only the in-frame ones, dropping some. The sample consists of hundreds of thousands of clones, about nine tenths of them appearing once. V and J are TRBV7-3 and TRBJ1-3; D is unclear. Sample: PBMCs or T cells enriched from blood (not recorded which). The sequence was collected from a woman between 40 and 55 years old who had recovered from COVID-19. The CDR3 nucleotides read TGTGCCAGCAGCCACGGGAGCTCTGGAAACACCATATATTTT. Translated, it gives CASSHGSSGNTIYF.